The sequence of this TCR beta chain was determined in a study of T cell responses to AZD1222 COVID-19 vaccine. In the case of this clone: Its antigen is currently unknown.

Study-level results: It should be noted that donors were predominantly white British and more often female, and clonal diversity was possibly underestimated. Reportedly, nearly half the spike-specific TCRs target unmutated variant regions.

Measured with immunoSEQ multiplex PCR; TCRdb has only the in-frame clones, and not every one. The repertoire holds roughly 150,000 clones, about 90% seen once, with roughly 3% in the top ten. CDR1 is SGHRS and CDR2 is YFSETQ in the germline V gene. Trimming removed 1 base from V and 2 bases from J, with 13 bases in between. The CDR3 sequence is 15 residues long. Here the sequenced sample was peripheral blood, taken on day 0 of AZD1222 vaccination. The rearrangement uses TRBV5-1 and TRBJ2-7, with D perhaps TRBD1 (6 bases). The TCR comes from an adult in good health. The CDR3 loop is CASSLTGQPPYEQYF. CDR3 DNA sequence: TGCGCCAGCAGCTTGACAGGGCAACCCCCCTACGAGCAGTACTTC.